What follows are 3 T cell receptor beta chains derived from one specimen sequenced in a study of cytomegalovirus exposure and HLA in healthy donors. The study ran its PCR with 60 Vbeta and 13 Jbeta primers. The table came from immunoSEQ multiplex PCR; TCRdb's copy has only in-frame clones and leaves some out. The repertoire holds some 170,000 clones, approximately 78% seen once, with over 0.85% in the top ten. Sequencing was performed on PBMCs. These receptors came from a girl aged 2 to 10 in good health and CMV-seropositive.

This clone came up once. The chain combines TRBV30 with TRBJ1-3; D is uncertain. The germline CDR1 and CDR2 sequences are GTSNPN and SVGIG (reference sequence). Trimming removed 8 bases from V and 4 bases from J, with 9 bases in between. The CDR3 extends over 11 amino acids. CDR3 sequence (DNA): TGTGCCATGGGCTCCGGAAACACCATATATTTT. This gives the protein CAMGSGNTIYF.

As DNA, the CDR3 is TGTGCCAGTAGCCTTGACAGGGGGAACTATGGCTACACCTTC. Amino acids: CASSLDRGNYGYTF. The V gene is TRBV19, the J gene TRBJ1-2; 9 nucleotides line up with TRBD1. Germline V gene lookup returns CDR1 LNHDA and CDR2 SQIVND (reference sequence). The V gene end was trimmed by 6 bases and the J gene end by 2 bases; junction bases not matched to a gene: 4. This CDR3 contains 14 residues. Full variable domain (remainder filled in from reference TRBV19 and TRBJ1-2): DGGITQSPKYLFRKEGQNVTLSCEQNLNHDAMYWYRQDPGQGLRLIYYSQIVNDFQKGDIAEGYSVSREKKESFPLTVTSAQKNPTAFYLCASSLDRGNYGYTFGSGTRLTVV.

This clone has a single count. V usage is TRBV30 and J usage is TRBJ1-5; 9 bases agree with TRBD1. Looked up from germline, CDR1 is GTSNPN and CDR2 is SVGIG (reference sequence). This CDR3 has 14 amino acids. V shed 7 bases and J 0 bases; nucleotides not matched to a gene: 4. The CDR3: CAFRDRASNQPQHF. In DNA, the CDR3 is TGTGCCTTCAGGGACAGGGCTAGCAATCAGCCCCAGCATTTT.